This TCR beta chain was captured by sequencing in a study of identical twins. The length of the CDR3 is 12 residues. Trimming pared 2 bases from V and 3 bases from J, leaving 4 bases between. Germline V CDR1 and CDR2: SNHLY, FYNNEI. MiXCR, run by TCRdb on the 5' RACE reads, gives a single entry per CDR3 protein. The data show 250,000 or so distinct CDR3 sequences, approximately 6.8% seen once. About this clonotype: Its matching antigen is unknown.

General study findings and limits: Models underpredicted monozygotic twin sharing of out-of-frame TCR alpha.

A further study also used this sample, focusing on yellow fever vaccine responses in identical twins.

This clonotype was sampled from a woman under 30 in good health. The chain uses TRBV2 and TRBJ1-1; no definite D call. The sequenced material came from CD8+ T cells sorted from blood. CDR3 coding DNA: TGTGCCAGCAGTGAAAGGTACACTGAAGCTTTCTTT. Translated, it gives CASSERYTEAFF.